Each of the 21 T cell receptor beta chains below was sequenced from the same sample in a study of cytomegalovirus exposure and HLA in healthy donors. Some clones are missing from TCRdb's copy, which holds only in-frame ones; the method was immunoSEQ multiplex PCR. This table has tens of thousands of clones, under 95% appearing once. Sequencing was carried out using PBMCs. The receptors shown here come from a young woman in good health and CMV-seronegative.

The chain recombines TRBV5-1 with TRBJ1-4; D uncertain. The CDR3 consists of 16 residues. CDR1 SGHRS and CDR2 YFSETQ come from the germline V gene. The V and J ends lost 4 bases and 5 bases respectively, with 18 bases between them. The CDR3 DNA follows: TGCGCCAGCAGCGGAGGCCGACGTACAGAGAATGAAAAACTGTTTTTT. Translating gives CASSGGRRTENEKLFF.

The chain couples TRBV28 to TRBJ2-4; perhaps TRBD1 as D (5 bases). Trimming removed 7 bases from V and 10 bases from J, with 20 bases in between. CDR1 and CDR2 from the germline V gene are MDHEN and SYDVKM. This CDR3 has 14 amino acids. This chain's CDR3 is CASIGAGDAEIQYF. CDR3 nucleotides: TGTGCCAGCATAGGGGCAGGTGACGCCGAGATTCAGTACTTC. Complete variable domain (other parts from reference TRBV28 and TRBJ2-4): DVKVTQSSRYLVKRTGEKVFLECVQDMDHENMFWYRQDPGLGLRLIYFSYDVKMKEKGDIPEGYSVSREKKERFSLILESASTNQTSMYLCASIGAGDAEIQYFGAGTRLSVL.

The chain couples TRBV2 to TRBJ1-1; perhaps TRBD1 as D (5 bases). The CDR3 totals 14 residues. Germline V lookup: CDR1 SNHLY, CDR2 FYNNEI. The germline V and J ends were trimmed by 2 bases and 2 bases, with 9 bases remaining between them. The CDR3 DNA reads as TGTGCCAGCAGTGAACGGCAGGGTAACACTGAAGCTTTCTTT. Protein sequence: CASSERQGNTEAFF.

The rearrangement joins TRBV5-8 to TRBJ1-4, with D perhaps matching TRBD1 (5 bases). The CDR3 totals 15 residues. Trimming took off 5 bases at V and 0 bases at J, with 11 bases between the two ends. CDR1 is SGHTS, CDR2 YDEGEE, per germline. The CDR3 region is CASRSGQPTNEKLFF. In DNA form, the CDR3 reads TGTGCCAGCAGATCCGGACAACCAACTAATGAAAAACTGTTTTTT.

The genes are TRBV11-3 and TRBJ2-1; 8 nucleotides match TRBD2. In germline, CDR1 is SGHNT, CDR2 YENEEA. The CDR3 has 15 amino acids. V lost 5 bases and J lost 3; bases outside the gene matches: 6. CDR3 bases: TGTGCCAGCAGCGCGGCGCGGGGGGTCTACAATGAGCAGTTCTTC. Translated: CASSAARGVYNEQFF.

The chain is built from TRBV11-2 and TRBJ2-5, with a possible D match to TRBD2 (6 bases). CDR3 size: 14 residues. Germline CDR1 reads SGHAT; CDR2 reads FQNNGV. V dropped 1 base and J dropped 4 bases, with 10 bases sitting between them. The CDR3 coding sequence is TGTGCCAGCAGCTTAGGTCTAGCGATAGAGACCCAGTACTTC. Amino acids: CASSLGLAIETQYF.

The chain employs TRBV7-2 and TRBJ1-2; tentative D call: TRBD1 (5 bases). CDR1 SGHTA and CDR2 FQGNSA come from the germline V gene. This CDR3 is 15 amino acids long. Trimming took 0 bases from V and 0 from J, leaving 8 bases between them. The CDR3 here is CASSLAAGPNYGYTF. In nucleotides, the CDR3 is TGTGCCAGCAGCTTAGCGGCAGGGCCTAACTATGGCTACACCTTC.

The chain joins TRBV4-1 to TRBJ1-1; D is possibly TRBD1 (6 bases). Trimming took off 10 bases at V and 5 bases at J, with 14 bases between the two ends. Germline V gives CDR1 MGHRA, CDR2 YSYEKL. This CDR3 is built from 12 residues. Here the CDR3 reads CANPGQKTEAFF. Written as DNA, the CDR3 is TGCGCCAATCCGGGACAAAAGACTGAAGCTTTCTTT.

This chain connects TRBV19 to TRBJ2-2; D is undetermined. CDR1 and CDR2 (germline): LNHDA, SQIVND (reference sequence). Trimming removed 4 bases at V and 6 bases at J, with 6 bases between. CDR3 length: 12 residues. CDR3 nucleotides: TGTGCCAGTAGTACCCGGTCCGGGGAGCTGTTTTTT. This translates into CASSTRSGELFF. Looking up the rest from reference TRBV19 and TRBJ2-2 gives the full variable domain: DGGITQSPKYLFRKEGQNVTLSCEQNLNHDAMYWYRQDPGQGLRLIYYSQIVNDFQKGDIAEGYSVSREKKESFPLTVTSAQKNPTAFYLCASSTRSGELFFGEGSRLTVL.

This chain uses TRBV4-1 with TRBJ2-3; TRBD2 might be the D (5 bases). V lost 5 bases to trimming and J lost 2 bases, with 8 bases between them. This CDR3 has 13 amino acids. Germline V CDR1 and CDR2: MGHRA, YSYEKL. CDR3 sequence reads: CASSSGLTDTQYF. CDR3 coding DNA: TGCGCCAGCAGCTCCGGACTCACAGATACGCAGTATTTT.

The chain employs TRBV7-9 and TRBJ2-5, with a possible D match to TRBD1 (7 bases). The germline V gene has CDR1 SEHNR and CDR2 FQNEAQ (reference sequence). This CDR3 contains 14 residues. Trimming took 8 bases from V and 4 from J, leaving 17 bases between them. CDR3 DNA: TGTGCCAGCCTCCCAGGGGGGCTAGGAGAGACCCAGTACTTC. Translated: CASLPGGLGETQYF.

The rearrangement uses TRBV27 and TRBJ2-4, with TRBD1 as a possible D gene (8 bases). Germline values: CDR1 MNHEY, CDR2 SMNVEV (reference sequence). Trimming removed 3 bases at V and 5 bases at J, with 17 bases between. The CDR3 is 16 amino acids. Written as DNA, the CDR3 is TGTGCCAGCAGTTTGGACAGGGCGGGGGTGGAAAACATTCAGTACTTC. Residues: CASSLDRAGVENIQYF.

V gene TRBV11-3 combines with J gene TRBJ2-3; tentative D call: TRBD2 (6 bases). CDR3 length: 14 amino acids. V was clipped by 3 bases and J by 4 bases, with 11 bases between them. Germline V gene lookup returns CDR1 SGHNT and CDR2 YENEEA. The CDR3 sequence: CASSLGLVADTQYF. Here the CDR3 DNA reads TGTGCCAGCAGCTTGGGACTGGTAGCAGATACGCAGTATTTT.

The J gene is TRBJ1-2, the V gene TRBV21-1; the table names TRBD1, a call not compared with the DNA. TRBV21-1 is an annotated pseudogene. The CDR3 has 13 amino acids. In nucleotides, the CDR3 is TGTGCCAGCAGCGACAGGGCTAACTATGGCTACACCTTC. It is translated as CASSDRANYGYTF.

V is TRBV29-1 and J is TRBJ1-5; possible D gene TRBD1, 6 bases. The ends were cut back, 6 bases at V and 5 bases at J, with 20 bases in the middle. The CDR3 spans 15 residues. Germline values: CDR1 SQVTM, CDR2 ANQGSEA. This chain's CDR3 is CSVQIRDTIHQPQHF. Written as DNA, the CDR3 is TGCAGCGTCCAAATTCGGGACACCATTCATCAGCCCCAGCATTTT.

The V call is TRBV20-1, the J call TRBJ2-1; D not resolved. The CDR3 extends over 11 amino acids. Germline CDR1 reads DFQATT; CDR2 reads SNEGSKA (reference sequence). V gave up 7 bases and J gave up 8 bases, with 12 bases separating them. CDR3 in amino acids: CSVGSQHEQFF. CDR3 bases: TGCAGTGTGGGCAGCCAACATGAGCAGTTCTTC.

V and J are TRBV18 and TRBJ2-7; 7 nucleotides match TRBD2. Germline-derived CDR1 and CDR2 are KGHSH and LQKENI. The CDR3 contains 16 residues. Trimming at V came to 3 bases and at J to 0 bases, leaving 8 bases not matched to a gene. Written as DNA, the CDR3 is TGTGCCAGCTCACCGGATAGCGGGTATATCTCCTACGAGCAGTACTTC. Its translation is CASSPDSGYISYEQYF.

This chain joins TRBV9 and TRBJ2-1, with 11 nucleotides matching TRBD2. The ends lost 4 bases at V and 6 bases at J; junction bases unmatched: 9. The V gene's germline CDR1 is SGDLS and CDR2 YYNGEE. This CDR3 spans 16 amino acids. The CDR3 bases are TGTGCCAGCAGCCCTTCCGGGACTAGCGGACCCAATGAGCAGTTCTTC. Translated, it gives CASSPSGTSGPNEQFF.

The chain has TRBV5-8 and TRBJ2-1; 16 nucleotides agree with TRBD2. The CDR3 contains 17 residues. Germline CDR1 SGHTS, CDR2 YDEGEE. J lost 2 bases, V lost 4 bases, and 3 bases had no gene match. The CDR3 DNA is TGTGCCAGCAGCCTGGGACTAGCGGGGGGGCCCTACAATGAGCAGTTCTTC. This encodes CASSLGLAGGPYNEQFF.

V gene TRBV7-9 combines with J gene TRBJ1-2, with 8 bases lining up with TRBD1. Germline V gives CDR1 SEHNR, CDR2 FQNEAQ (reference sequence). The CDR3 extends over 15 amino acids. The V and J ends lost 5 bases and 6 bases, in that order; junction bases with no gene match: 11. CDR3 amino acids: CASSVMGQATDGYTF. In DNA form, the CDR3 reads TGTGCCAGCAGCGTCATGGGACAGGCGACCGATGGCTACACCTTC.

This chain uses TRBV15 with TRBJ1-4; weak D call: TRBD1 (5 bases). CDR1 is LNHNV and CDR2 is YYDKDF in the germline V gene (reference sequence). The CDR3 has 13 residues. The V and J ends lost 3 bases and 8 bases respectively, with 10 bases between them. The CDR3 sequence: CATSRQGAEKLFF. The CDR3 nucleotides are TGTGCCACCAGCAGGCAGGGTGCCGAAAAACTGTTTTTT.